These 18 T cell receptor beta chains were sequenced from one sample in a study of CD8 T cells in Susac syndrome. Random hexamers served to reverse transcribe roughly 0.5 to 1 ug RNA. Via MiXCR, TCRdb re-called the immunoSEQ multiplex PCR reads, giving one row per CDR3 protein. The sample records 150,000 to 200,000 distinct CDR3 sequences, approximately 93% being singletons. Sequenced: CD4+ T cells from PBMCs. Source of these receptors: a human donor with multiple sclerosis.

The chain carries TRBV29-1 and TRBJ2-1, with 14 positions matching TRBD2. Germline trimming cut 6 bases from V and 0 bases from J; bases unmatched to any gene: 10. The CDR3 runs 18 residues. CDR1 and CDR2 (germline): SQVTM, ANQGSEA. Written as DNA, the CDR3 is TGCAGCGTCGTCGGACTAGCGGGAGGCCGGAGCTCCTACAATGAGCAGTTCTTC. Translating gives CSVVGLAGGRSSYNEQFF.

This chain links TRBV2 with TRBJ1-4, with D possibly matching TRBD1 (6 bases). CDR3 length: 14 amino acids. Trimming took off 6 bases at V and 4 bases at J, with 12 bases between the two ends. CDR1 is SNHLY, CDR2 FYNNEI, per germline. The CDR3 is CASSHRALNEKLFF. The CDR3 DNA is TGTGCCAGCAGCCACAGGGCGCTTAATGAAAAACTGTTTTTT.

The CDR3 nucleotides are TGCGCCAGCAGCCGGGGGACACTGGGGGAGACCCAGTACTTC. Translating gives CASSRGTLGETQYF. The chain combines TRBV5-1 with TRBJ2-5; either TRBD1 or TRBD2 may fit D (6 bases each). CDR1 is SGHRS and CDR2 is YFSETQ in the germline V gene. The V end was cut by 4 bases, the J end by 5 bases, with 15 bases between. The CDR3 has 14 residues. The full variable domain, with the rest looked up from reference TRBV5-1 and TRBJ2-5, is KAGVTQTPRYLIKTRGQQVTLSCSPISGHRSVSWYQQTPGQGLQFLFEYFSETQRNKGNFPGRFSGRQFSNSRSEMNVSTLELGDSALYLCASSRGTLGETQYFGPGTRLLVL.

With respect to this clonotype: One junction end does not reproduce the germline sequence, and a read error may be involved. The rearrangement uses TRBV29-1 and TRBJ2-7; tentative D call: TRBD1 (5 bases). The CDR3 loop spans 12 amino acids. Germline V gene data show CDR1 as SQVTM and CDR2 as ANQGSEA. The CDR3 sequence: CSVGHRSSEQYF. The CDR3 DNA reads TGCAGCGTCGGACACAGGTCCTCCGAGCAGTACTTC.

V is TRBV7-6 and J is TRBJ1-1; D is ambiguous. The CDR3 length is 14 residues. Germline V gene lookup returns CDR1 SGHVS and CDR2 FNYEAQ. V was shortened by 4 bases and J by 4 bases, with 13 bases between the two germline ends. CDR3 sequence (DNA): TGTGCCAGCAGCTCCCGAGAGCGGGGCACTGAAGCTTTCTTT. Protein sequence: CASSSRERGTEAFF.

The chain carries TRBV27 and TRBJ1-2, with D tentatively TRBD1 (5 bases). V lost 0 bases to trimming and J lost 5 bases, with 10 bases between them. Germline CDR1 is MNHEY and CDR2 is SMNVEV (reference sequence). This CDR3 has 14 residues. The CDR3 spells CASSLSGQEYGYTF. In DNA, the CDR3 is TGTGCCAGCAGTTTATCGGGGCAGGAATATGGCTACACCTTC.

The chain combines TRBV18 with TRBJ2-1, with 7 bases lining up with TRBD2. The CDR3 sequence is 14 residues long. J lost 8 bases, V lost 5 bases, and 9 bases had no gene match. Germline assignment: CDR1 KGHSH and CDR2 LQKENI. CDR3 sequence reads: CASSFGREEYEQFF. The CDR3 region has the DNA TGTGCCAGCTCATTTGGACGGGAGGAGTATGAGCAGTTCTTC.

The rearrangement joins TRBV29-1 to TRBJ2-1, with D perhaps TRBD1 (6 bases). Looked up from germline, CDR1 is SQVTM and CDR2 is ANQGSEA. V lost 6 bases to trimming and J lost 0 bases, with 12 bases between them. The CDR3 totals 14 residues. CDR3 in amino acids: CSVGDIYSYNEQFF. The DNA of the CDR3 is TGCAGCGTGGGGGACATCTACTCCTACAATGAGCAGTTCTTC.

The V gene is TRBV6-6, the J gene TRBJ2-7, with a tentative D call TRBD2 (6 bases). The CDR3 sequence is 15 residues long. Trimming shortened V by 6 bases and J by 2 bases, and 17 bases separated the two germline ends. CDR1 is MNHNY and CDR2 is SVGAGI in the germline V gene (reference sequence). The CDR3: CASSPRFSGPYEQYF. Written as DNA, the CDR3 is TGTGCCAGCAGCCCTAGATTTAGCGGACCCTACGAGCAGTACTTC.

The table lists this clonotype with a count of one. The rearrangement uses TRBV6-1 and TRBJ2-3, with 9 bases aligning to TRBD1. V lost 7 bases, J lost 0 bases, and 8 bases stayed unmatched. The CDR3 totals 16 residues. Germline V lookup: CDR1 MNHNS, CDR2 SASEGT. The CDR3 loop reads CASIGQGRSSTDTQYF. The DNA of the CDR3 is TGTGCCAGCATCGGACAGGGGAGATCTAGCACAGATACGCAGTATTTT.

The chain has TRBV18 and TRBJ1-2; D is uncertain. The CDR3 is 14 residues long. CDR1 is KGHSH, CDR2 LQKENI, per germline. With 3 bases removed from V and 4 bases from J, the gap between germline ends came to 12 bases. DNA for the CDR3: TGTGCCAGCTCACCCCTCGCCATGCTCTATGGCTACACCTTC. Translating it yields CASSPLAMLYGYTF. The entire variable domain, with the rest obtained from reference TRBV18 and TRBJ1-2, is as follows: NAGVMQNPRHLVRRRGQEARLRCSPMKGHSHVYWYRQLPEEGLKFMVYLQKENIIDESGMPKERFSAEFPKEGPSILRIQQVVRGDSAAYFCASSPLAMLYGYTFGSGTRLTVV.

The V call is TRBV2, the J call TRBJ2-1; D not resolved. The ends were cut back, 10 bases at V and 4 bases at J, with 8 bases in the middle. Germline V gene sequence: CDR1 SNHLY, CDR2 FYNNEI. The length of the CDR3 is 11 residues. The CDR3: CANSGYNEQFF. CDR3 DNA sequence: TGTGCCAATTCAGGTTACAATGAGCAGTTCTTC.

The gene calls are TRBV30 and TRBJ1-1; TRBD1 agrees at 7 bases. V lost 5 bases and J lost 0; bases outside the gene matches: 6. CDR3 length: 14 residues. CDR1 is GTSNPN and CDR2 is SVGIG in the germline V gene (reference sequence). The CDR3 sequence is CAWYRQGLNTEAFF. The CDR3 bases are TGTGCCTGGTACAGACAGGGACTGAACACTGAAGCTTTCTTT. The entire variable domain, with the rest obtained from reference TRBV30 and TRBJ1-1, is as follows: SQTIHQWPATLVQPVGSPLSLECTVEGTSNPNLYWYRQAAGRGLQLLFYSVGIGQISSEVPQNLSASRPQDRQFILSSKKLLLSDSGFYLCAWYRQGLNTEAFFGQGTRLTVV.

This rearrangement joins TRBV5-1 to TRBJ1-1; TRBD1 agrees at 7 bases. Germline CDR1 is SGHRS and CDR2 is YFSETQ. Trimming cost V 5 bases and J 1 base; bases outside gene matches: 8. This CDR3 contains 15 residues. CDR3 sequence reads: CASRVPDRSNTEAFF. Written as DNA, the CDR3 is TGCGCCAGCAGGGTTCCGGACAGGTCGAACACTGAAGCTTTCTTT. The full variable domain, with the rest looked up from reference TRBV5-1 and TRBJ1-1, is KAGVTQTPRYLIKTRGQQVTLSCSPISGHRSVSWYQQTPGQGLQFLFEYFSETQRNKGNFPGRFSGRQFSNSRSEMNVSTLELGDSALYLCASRVPDRSNTEAFFGQGTRLTVV.

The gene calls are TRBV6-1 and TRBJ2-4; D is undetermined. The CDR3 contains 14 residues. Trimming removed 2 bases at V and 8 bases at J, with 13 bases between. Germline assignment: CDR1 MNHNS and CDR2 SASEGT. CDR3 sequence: CASSERGAVDIQYF. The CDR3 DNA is TGTGCCAGCAGTGAACGAGGAGCCGTTGACATTCAGTACTTC.

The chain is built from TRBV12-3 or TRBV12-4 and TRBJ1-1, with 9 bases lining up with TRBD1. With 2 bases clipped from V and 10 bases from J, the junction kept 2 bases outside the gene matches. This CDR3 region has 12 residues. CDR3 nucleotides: TGTGCCAGCAGTTTAATGGGACAGGGAGCTTTCTTT. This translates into CASSLMGQGAFF.

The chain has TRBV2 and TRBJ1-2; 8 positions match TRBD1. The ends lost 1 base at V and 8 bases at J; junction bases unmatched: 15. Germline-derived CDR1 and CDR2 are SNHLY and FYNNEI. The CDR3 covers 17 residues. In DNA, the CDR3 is TGTGCCAGCAGTGAAGGGGGATTTTTGGGACAGGCTCTCGGCTACACCTTC. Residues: CASSEGGFLGQALGYTF.

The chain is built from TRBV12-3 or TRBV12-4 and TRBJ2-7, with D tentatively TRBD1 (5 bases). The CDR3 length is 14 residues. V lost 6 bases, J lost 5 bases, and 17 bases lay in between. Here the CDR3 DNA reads TGTGCCAGCAGCCTGTGGGGCTCAAGCAACGAGCAGTACTTC. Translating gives CASSLWGSSNEQYF.